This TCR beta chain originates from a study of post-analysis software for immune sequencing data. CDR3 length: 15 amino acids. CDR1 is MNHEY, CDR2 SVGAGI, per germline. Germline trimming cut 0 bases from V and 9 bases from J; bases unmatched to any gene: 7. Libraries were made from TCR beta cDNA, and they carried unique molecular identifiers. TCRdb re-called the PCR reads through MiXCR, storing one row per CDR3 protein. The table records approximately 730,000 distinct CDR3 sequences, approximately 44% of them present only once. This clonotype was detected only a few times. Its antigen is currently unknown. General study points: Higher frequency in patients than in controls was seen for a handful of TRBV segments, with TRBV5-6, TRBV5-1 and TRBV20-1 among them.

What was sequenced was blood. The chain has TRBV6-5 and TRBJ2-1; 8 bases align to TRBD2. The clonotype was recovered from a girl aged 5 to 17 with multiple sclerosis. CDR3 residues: CASSYSGLASTEQFF. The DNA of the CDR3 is TGTGCCAGCAGTTACTCAGGACTAGCTAGCACTGAGCAGTTCTTC.